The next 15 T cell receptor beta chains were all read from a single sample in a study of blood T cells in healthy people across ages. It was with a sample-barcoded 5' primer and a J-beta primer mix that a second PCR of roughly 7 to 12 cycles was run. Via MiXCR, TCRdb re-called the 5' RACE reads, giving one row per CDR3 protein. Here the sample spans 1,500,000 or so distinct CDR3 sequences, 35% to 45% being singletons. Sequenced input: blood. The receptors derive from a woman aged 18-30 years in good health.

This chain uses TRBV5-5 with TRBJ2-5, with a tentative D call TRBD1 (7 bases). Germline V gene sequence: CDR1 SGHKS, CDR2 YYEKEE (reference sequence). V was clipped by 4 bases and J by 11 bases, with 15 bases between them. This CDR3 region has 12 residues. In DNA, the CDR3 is TGTGCCAGCAGCGTGACAGGGACTGAGCAGTACTTC. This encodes CASSVTGTEQYF.

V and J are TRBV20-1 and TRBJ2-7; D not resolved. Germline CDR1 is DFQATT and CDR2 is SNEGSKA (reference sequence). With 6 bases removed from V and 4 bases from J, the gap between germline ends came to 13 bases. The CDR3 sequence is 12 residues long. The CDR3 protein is CSAPGPLYEQYF. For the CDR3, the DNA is TGCAGTGCCCCAGGACCTTTGTACGAGCAGTACTTC.

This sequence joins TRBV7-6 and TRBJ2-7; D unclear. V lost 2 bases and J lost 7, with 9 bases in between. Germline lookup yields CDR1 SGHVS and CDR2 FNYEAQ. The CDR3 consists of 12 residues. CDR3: CASSLHTTEQYF. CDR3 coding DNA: TGTGCCAGCAGCTTACACACCACGGAGCAGTACTTC.

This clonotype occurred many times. The CDR3 region has the DNA TGTGCCAGCAGCTTAGATTTAGCGGGAGTCAATGAGCAGTTCTTC. It is translated as CASSLDLAGVNEQFF. The rearrangement links TRBV11-2 to TRBJ2-1, with 9 bases matching TRBD2. This CDR3 comprises 15 residues. The germline V gene has CDR1 SGHAT and CDR2 FQNNGV. The J segment lost 6 bases and the V segment lost 0 bases, leaving 3 bases of the junction unmatched.

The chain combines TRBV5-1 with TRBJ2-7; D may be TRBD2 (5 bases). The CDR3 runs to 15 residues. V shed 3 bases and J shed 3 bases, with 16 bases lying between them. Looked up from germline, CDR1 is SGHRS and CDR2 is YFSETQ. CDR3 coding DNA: TGCGCCAGCAGCTCCGGGGTGGTTTTGGGCTACGAGCAGTACTTC. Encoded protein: CASSSGVVLGYEQYF.

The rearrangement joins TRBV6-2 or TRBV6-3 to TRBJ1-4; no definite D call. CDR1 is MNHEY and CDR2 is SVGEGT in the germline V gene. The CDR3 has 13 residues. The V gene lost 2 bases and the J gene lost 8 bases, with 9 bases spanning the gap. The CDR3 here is CASSYAGREKLFF. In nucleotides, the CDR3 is TGTGCCAGCAGTTACGCCGGGAGAGAAAAACTGTTTTTT.

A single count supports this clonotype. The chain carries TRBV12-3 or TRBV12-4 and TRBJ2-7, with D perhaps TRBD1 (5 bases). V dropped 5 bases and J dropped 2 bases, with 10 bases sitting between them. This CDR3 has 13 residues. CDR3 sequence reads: CASSNGHTYEQYF. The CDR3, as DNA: TGTGCCAGCAGTAACGGACACACCTACGAGCAGTACTTC.

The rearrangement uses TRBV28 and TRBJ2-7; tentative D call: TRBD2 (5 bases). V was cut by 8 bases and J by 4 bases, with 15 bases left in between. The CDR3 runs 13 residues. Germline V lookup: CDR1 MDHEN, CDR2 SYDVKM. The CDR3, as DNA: TGTGCCAGCGACCGGGATGGGAGATACGAGCAGTACTTC. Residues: CASDRDGRYEQYF.

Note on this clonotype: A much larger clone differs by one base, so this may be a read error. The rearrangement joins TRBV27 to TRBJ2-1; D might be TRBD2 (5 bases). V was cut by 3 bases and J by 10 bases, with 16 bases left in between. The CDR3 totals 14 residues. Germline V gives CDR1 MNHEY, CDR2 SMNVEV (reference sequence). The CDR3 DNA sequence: TGTGCCAGCAGTTTGGGGAGTGGAGCCTACGAGCAGTTCTTC. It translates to CASSLGSGAYEQFF.

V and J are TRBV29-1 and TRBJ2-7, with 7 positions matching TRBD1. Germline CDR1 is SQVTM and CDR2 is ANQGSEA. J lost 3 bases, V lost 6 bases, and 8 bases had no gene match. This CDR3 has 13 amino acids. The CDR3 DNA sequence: TGCAGCGTAGGACGACAGGGTGGCTACGAGCAGTACTTC. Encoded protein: CSVGRQGGYEQYF.

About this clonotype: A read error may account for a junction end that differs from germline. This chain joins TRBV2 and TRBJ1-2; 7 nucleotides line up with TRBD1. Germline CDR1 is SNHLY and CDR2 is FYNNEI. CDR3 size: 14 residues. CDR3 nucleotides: TGTGCCAGCGGTGAAGAACGGGACAGCCCCATCTACACCTTC. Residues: CASGEERDSPIYTF.

CDR3 loop: CASSPRTKNTEAFF. The CDR3 DNA sequence: TGTGCCAGCAGCCCCCGGACGAAAAACACTGAAGCTTTCTTT. The V call is TRBV3-1, the J call TRBJ1-1; D call uncertain. V was shortened by 4 bases and J by 2 bases, with 11 bases between the two germline ends. The CDR3 covers 14 residues. Germline V gene sequence: CDR1 LGHDT, CDR2 YNNKEL (reference sequence).

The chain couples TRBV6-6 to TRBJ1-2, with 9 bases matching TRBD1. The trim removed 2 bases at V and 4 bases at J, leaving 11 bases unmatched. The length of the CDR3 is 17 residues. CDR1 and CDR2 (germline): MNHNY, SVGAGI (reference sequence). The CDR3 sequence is CASSYSGQGNRGYGYTF. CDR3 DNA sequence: TGTGCCAGCAGTTACAGCGGACAGGGGAATCGGGGCTATGGCTACACCTTC.

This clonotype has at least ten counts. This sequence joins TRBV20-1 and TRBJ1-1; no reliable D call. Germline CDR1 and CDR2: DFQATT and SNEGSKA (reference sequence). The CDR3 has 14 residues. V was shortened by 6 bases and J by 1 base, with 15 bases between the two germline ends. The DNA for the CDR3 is TGCAGTGCCCTACGGCACACGGGGAACACTGAAGCTTTCTTT. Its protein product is CSALRHTGNTEAFF.

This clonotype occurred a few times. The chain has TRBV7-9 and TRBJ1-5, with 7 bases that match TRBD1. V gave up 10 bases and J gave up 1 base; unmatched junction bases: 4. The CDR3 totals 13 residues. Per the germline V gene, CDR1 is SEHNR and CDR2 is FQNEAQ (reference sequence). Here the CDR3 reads CATEGASNQPQHF. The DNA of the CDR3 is TGTGCCACCGAGGGGGCGAGCAATCAGCCCCAGCATTTT.